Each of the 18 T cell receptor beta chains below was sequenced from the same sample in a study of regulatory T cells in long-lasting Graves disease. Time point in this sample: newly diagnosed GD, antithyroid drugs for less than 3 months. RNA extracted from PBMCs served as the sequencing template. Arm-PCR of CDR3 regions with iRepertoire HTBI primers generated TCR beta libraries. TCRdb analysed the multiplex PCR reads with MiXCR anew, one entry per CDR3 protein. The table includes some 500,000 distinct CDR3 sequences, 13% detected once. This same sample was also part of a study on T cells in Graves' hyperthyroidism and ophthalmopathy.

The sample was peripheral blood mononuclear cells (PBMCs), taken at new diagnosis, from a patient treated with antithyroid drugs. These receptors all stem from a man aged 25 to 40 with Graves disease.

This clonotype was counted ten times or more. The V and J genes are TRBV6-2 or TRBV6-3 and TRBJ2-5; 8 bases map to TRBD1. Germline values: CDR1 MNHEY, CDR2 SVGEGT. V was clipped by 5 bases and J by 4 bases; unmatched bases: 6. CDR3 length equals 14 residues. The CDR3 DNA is TGTGCCAGCAGTAACGCCAGGGGGCGAGAGACCCAGTACTTC. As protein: CASSNARGRETQYF.

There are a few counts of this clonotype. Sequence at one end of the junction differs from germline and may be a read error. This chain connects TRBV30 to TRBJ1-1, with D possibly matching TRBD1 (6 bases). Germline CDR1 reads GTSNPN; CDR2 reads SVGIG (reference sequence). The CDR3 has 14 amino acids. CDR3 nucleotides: TGTGCCTGGAGTGTTGGGGGGCCTGGCACTGAAGCTCTCTTT. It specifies CAWSVGGPGTEALF.

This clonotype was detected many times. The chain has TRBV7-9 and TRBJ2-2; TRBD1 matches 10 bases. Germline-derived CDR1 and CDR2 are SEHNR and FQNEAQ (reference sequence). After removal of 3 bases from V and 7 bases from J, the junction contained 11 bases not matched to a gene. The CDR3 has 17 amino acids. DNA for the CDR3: TGTGCCAGCAGCTTCCCCGGTGACAGGGGGCCGGACGGGGAGCTGTTTTTT. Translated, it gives CASSFPGDRGPDGELFF.

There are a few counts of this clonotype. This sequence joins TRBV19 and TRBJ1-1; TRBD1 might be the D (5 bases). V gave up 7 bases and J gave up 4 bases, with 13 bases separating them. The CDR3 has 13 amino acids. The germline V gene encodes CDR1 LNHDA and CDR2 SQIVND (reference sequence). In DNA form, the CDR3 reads TGTGCCAGTATCCCAGGGATCCGCACTGAAGCTTTCTTT. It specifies CASIPGIRTEAFF.

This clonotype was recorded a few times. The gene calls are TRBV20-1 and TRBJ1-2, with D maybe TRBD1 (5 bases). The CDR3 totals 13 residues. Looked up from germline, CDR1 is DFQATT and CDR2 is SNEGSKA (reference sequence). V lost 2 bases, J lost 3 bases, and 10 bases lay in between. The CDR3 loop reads CSARLWGDYGYTF. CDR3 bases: TGCAGTGCTAGACTTTGGGGGGACTATGGCTACACCTTC.

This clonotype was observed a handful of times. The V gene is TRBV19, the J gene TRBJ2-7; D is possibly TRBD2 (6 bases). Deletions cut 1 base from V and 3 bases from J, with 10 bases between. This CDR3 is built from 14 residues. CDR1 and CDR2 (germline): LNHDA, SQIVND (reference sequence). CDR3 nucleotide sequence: TGTGCCAGTAGTATAGCGGGGCGGGACTACGAGCAGTACTTC. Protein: CASSIAGRDYEQYF.

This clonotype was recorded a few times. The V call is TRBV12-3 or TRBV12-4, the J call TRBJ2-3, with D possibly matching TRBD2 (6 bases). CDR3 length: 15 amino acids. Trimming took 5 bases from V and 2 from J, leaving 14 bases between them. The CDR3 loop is CASSPVAGPTDTQYF. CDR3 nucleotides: TGTGCCAGCAGTCCCGTTGCGGGGCCCACAGATACGCAGTATTTT.

CDR3 region: CASSLNPLGKNEQFF. CDR3 DNA: TGTGCCAGCAGCTTGAATCCGTTAGGGAAAAATGAGCAGTTCTTC. V and J are TRBV7-9 and TRBJ2-1; unclear D gene. Deletions cut 3 bases from V and 7 bases from J, with 16 bases between. The germline V gene has CDR1 SEHNR and CDR2 FQNEAQ (reference sequence). The CDR3 consists of 15 residues.

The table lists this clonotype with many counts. The CDR3 loop is CSARRLAGGSARKETQYF. The CDR3 DNA follows: TGCAGTGCTAGGCGGCTAGCGGGAGGTAGTGCTCGCAAGGAGACCCAGTACTTC. The chain links TRBV20-1 to TRBJ2-5; 11 nucleotides match TRBD2. Per germline, CDR1 DFQATT and CDR2 SNEGSKA (reference sequence). The CDR3 runs 18 residues. V lost 3 bases to trimming and J lost 5 bases; unmatched junction nucleotides: 17.

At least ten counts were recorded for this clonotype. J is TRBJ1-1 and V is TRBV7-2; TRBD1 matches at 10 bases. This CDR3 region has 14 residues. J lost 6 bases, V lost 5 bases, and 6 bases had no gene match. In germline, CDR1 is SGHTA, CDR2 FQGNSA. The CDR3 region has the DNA TGTGCCAGCAGCAGCGGGACAGGGGTCCCTGAAGCTTTCTTT. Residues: CASSSGTGVPEAFF. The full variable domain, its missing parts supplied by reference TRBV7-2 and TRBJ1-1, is GAGVSQSPSNKVTEKGKDVELRCDPISGHTALYWYRQSLGQGLEFLIYFQGNSAPDKSGLPSDRFSAERTGGSVSTLTIQRTQQEDSAVYLCASSSGTGVPEAFFGQGTRLTVV.

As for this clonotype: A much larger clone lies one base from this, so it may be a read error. The CDR3 DNA follows: TGTGCCAGCAGCGTAAAGGAGGCCCAGTACTTC. Amino acid sequence: CASSVKEAQYF. J is TRBJ2-5 and V is TRBV9, with D possibly being TRBD2 (5 bases). Germline V gene sequence: CDR1 SGDLS, CDR2 YYNGEE. Deletions cut 1 base from V and 9 bases from J, with 7 bases between. This CDR3 region has 11 residues. The full variable domain, in which reference TRBV9 and TRBJ2-5 provide the parts outside the CDR3, is DSGVTQTPKHLITATGQRVTLRCSPRSGDLSVYWYQQSLDQGLQFLIQYYNGEERAKGNILERFSAQQFPDLHSELNLSSLELGDSALYFCASSVKEAQYFGPGTRLLVL.

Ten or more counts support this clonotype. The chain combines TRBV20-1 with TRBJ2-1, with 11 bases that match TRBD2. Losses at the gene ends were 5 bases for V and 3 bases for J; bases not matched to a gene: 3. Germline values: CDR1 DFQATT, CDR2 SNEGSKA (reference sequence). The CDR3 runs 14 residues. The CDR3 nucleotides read TGCAGTGCTCGACTAGCGGGAAACTACAATGAGCAGTTCTTC. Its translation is CSARLAGNYNEQFF.

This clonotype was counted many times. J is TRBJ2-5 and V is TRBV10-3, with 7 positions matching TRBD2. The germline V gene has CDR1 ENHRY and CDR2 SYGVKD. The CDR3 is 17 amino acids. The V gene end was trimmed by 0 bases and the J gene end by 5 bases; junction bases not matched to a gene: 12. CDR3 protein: CAISESKNGRPMETQYF. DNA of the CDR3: TGTGCCATCAGTGAGTCGAAGAACGGGAGGCCCATGGAGACCCAGTACTTC.

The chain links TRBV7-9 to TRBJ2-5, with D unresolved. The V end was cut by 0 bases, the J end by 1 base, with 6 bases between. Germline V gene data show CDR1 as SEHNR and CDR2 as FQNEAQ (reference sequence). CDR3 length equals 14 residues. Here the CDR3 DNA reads TGTGCCAGCAGCTTAGCAAGGATCCAAGAGACCCAGTACTTC. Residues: CASSLARIQETQYF.

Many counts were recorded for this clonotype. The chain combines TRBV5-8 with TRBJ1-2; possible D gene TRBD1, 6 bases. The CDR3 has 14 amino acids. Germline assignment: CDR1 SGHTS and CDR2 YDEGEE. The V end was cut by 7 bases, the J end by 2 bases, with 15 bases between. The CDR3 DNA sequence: TGTGCCAGCCGGCACCGTGACAGGAACTATGGCTACACCTTC. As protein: CASRHRDRNYGYTF.

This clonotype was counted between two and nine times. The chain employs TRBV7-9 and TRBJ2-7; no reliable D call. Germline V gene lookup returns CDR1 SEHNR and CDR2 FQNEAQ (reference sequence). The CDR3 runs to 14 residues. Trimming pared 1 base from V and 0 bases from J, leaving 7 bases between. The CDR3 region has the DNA TGTGCCAGCAGCTTAGTCGGGCACTCCTACGAGCAGTACTTC. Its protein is CASSLVGHSYEQYF.

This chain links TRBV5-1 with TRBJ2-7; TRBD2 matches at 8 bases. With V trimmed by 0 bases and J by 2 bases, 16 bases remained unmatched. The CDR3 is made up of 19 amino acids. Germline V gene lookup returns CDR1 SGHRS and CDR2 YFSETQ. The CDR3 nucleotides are TGCGCCAGCAGCTTGGAGCGGGGGAGGGTTACTAGCGGAGCCTACGAGCAGTACTTC. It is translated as CASSLERGRVTSGAYEQYF.

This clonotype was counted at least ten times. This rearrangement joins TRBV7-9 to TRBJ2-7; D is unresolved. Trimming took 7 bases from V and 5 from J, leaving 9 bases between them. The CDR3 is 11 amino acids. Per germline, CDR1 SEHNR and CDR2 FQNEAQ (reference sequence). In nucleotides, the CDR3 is TGTGCCAGCACTCGTGGTGACGAGCAGTACTTC. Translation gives CASTRGDEQYF.